This T cell receptor beta chain derives from a study of long-term antiretroviral therapy in people with HIV. At the survey level, the v3.0 immunoSEQ assay was run. What sequencing targeted per sample was about 40,000-50,000 T-cell genomes. Generated by immunoSEQ multiplex PCR, the TCRdb table keeps only in-frame clones and is missing some. The sample comprises around 11,000 clones, approximately 85% of which are singletons, and approximately 20% rests with the top ten. Sequences were derived from unsorted PBMCs, sampled 1.8 years after starting antiretroviral therapy. This TCR came from a man aged 40-49 years with HIV.

The CDR3 DNA is TGTGCCAGCAGTCCCTGGGACACCCTAGGGGCAGATACGCAGTATTTT. It translates to CASSPWDTLGADTQYF. The chain links TRBV28 to TRBJ2-3; tentative D call: TRBD1 (6 bases). There are 16 residues in the CDR3. Trimming pared 5 bases from V and 4 bases from J, leaving 19 bases between. Germline V CDR1 and CDR2: MDHEN, SYDVKM.